This T cell receptor beta chain was profiled in a study of beta chain features in type 1 diabetes. V lost 0 bases and J lost 2, with 10 bases in between. Germline loops: CDR1 LGHNA, CDR2 YNFKEQ. There are 16 residues in the CDR3. Expressed TCRB transcripts were sequenced, since all the RNA that had been isolated was reverse transcribed. The method was immunoSEQ multiplex PCR; TCRdb's version includes in-frame clones alone and lacks a portion of them. The repertoire has around 140,000 clones, about 10% of them found once; the top ten carry under 0.9%. On this clone: Its specificity is not known.

The study's findings and limits: In every one of the four CD4+ subsets, TCRB CDR3s were moderately but significantly shorter in Type 1 diabetes patients.

This clonotype was obtained from a man in his thirties or forties with type 1 diabetes. The chain joins TRBV4-2 to TRBJ2-2; no definite D call. What was sequenced was central memory CD4+ T cells from blood. The DNA for the CDR3 is TGTGCCAGCAGCCAAGAACTCGGTAGTAACACCGGGGAGCTGTTTTTT. This gives the protein CASSQELGSNTGELFF.